This is a list of T cell receptor beta chains from one sample in a study of early stage breast cancer tumors. Sequenced by immunoSEQ multiplex PCR; TCRdb stores in-frame clones only, minus some. The sample comprises fewer than 70,000 clones, 65% to 85% of which are singletons, and approximately 4.5% rests with the top ten. The sequencing input was blood. These receptors were taken from a person aged 40-50 years with breast cancer. Each CDR3 is given with its conserved first and last residue. The order of the fields is D gene, J gene, clone size, V gene, CDR3 DNA, CDR3 protein. A D gene is named only where the DNA matches it firmly. A row's size may be missing; if present it is once, few, many or a size class.

TRBD1 TRBJ2-1 NA TRBV5-1 TGCGCCAGCACCCGGACAGGGCAAAATGAGCAGTTCTTC CASTRTGQNEQFF
NA TRBJ2-5 NA TRBV5-1 TGCGCCAGCAGCTTGGGTCCAGAGCAAGAGACCCAGTACTTC CASSLGPEQETQYF
NA TRBJ1-1 NA TRBV5-1 TGCGCCAGCAGCGGGACGTTAAACACTGAAGCTTTCTTT CASSGTLNTEAFF
NA TRBJ2-2 NA TRBV7-2 TGTGCCAGCAGCTCCCCTAACACCGGGGAGCTGTTTTTT CASSSPNTGELFF
TRBD1 TRBJ1-2 NA TRBV28 TGTGCCAGCAGTTTGTGGGACAGGGTCGGATATGGCTACACCTTC CASSLWDRVGYGYTF
NA TRBJ2-7 NA TRBV28 TGTGCCAGCAGTTTGGGCAGGACCTACGAGCAGTACTTC CASSLGRTYEQYF
TRBD1 TRBJ2-5 NA TRBV19 TGTGCCAGTAGTGACCGGGACAGACAAGAGACCCAGTACTTC CASSDRDRQETQYF
NA TRBJ2-5 NA TRBV11-2 TGTGCCAGCAGCTTTGTCGGTGGGTTAGAGACCCAGTACTTC CASSFVGGLETQYF
TRBD2 TRBJ2-7 once TRBV29-1 TGCAGCGTTGGAGTAGCGGGATCCTACGAGCAGTACTTC CSVGVAGSYEQYF
TRBD2 TRBJ2-3 once TRBV6-1 TGTGCCAGCAGTGAACAGGTAGCGGGAAGCACAGATACGCAGTATTTT CASSEQVAGSTDTQYF
NA TRBJ2-4 NA TRBV28 TGTGCCAGCAGTTTCTTGGGAGCGGTCAAAAACATTCAGTACTTC CASSFLGAVKNIQYF
TRBD1 TRBJ1-3 NA TRBV30 TGTGCCTGGAGCCCAGGGGACAGATTGCGGGGAAACACCATATATTTT CAWSPGDRLRGNTIYF
NA TRBJ2-1 NA TRBV7-3 TGTGCCAGCAGCTCCCGAGCGGGCCGAAGCTACAATGAGCAGTTCTTC CASSSRAGRSYNEQFF
NA TRBJ2-7 NA TRBV28 TGTGCCAGCAGCCAAGGGACCTGGGGCCCCTACGAGCAGTACTTC CASSQGTWGPYEQYF
TRBD1 TRBJ1-1 NA TRBV29-1 TGCAGCGTTGAAGACCGACAGGGGCCAACTGAAGCTTTCTTT CSVEDRQGPTEAFF
NA TRBJ2-7 NA TRBV12-5 TGTGCTAGTGGTTTGGCCTACGAGCAGTACTTC CASGLAYEQYF
TRBD1 TRBJ1-2 NA TRBV7-2 TGTGCCAGCAGCTTGACAGGGTATGGCTACACCTTC CASSLTGYGYTF
TRBD2 TRBJ2-7 NA TRBV28 TGTGCCAGCAGAACAGCCGGGACTAGCGCATACGAGCAGTACTTC CASRTAGTSAYEQYF
NA TRBJ1-5 NA TRBV7-2 TGTGCCAGCAGCTTACAGGGCAATCAGCCCCAGCATTTT CASSLQGNQPQHF
TRBD2 TRBJ2-1 NA TRBV5-1 TGCGCCAGCAGCCTAGGGACTAGCGGAGACAATGAGCAGTTCTTC CASSLGTSGDNEQFF
NA TRBJ1-5 NA TRBV7-9 TGTGCCAGCAGCAGGGGTGGGGGTAGCAATCAGCCCCAGCATTTT CASSRGGGSNQPQHF
NA TRBJ2-6 NA TRBV5-1 TGCGCCAGCAGTGGAGGGTCTGGGGCCAACGTCCTGACTTTC CASSGGSGANVLTF
NA TRBJ1-1 NA TRBV29-1 TGCAGCGTCCTTGATGGAGGGAGACTCACTGAAGCTTTCTTT CSVLDGGRLTEAFF
TRBD1 TRBJ1-5 NA TRBV19 TGTGCCAGTAGTATGACAGGGGATCAGCCCCAGCATTTT CASSMTGDQPQHF
NA TRBJ1-1 NA TRBV28 TGTGCCAGCAGCGATCCCGGCACTAAGAACACTGAAGCTTTCTTT CASSDPGTKNTEAFF
TRBD2 TRBJ2-1 once TRBV27 TGTGTTACGGGGGGTGTCTACAATGAGCAGTTCTTC CVTGGVYNEQFF
NA TRBJ2-1 NA TRBV7-3 TGTGCCAGCAGCCCCCGGTGGCGGGGCAATGAGCAGTTCTTC CASSPRWRGNEQFF
NA TRBJ1-2 few TRBV28 TGTGCCAGCAGGGTTACAGTCTATGGCTACACCTTC CASRVTVYGYTF
NA TRBJ1-3 NA TRBV6-1 TGTGCCAGCAGTGAAAGTCTCATCTCTGGAAACACCATATATTTT CASSESLISGNTIYF